The 19 T cell receptor beta chains below were found in one sample sequenced in a study of identical twins. TCRdb passed the 5' RACE reads through MiXCR, listing each CDR3 protein once. This sample has 1,800,000 or so distinct CDR3 sequences; under 35% occur once, and the top ten carry about 0.25%. Sequencing was done on a sample of cord blood. These receptors were obtained from a newborn girl in good health.

This clonotype was detected many times. The chain combines TRBV12-3 or TRBV12-4 with TRBJ2-3, with D perhaps matching TRBD2 (5 bases). The CDR3 length is 15 residues. V was clipped by 3 bases and J by 2 bases, with 12 bases between them. The CDR3 nucleotides read TGTGCCAGCAGTTTCGATGCGGGCGCCACAGATACGCAGTATTTT. Amino acid sequence: CASSFDAGATDTQYF.

This rearrangement joins TRBV6-5 to TRBJ2-3; 8 nucleotides line up with TRBD1. CDR1 and CDR2 from the germline V gene are MNHEY and SVGAGI. The CDR3 contains 20 residues. Losses at the gene ends were 0 bases for V and 1 base for J; bases not matched to a gene: 15. The CDR3, as DNA: TGTGCCAGCAGTTACTCGAGTGGCCAGGGGGCCTCCTCTCGCACAGATACGCAGTATTTT. It codes for CASSYSSGQGASSRTDTQYF.

The chain recombines TRBV6-1 with TRBJ1-2, with unresolved D. The germline V gene encodes CDR1 MNHNS and CDR2 SASEGT. The CDR3 runs 15 residues. The germline V and J ends were trimmed by 4 bases and 5 bases, with 17 bases remaining between them. CDR3 sequence (DNA): TGTGCCAGCAGTGTTGGGTTCAAGTCCTCTTATGGCTACACCTTC. Translation: CASSVGFKSSYGYTF.

This clonotype appeared many times. V and J are TRBV4-2 and TRBJ2-3; 13 bases map to TRBD2. Germline values: CDR1 LGHNA, CDR2 YNFKEQ. The V and J ends lost 0 bases and 4 bases, in that order; junction bases with no gene match: 1. The CDR3 is 16 amino acids. CDR3 residues: CASSQEGLAGPDTQYF. CDR3 nucleotide sequence: TGTGCCAGCAGCCAAGAGGGACTAGCGGGACCAGATACGCAGTATTTT.

The gene calls are TRBV9 and TRBJ2-1; weak D call: TRBD2 (6 bases). The CDR3 is made up of 14 amino acids. CDR1 is SGDLS, CDR2 YYNGEE, per germline. Trimming cost V 0 bases and J 9 bases, with 13 bases left between them. The DNA of the CDR3 is TGTGCCAGCAGCGTAGTAGTACTAGCCGGTGAGCAGTTCTTC. It is translated as CASSVVVLAGEQFF.

The chain is built from TRBV10-3 and TRBJ2-1; D tentatively fits TRBD1 or TRBD2 (5 bases each). CDR3 length: 14 amino acids. The germline CDR1 and CDR2 sequences are ENHRY and SYGVKD. V shed 4 bases and J shed 1 base, with 8 bases lying between them. DNA for the CDR3: TGTGCCATCAGTGGCAGGGAGTCCTACAATGAGCAGTTCTTC. Protein: CAISGRESYNEQFF.

The V and J genes are TRBV10-3 and TRBJ1-2; D gene unclear. The CDR3 is 13 amino acids. Germline assignment: CDR1 ENHRY and CDR2 SYGVKD. V was pared by 4 bases and J by 3 bases, with 9 bases between. CDR3 nucleotides: TGTGCCATCAGTGGGGAGGTTTACTATGGCTACACCTTC. Translation gives CAISGEVYYGYTF.

This clonotype was counted many times. V gene TRBV20-1 combines with J gene TRBJ2-7; the match to TRBD2 covers 11 bases. CDR3 length equals 15 residues. Germline values: CDR1 DFQATT, CDR2 SNEGSKA (reference sequence). Trimming removed 1 base from V and 3 bases from J; junction bases left unmatched: 5. The CDR3 sequence is CSARGKGTSGYEQYF. The CDR3 DNA reads TGCAGTGCTAGAGGGAAAGGGACTAGCGGCTACGAGCAGTACTTC.

The chain combines TRBV11-2 with TRBJ2-1, with D unclear. Per the germline V gene, CDR1 is SGHAT and CDR2 is FQNNGV. The CDR3 runs to 13 residues. V was shortened by 2 bases and J by 8 bases, with 10 bases between the two germline ends. CDR3 DNA: TGTGCCAGCAGCTTAAATACTAAGTATGAGCAGTTCTTC. It specifies CASSLNTKYEQFF.

V usage is TRBV29-1 and J usage is TRBJ2-6; D is perhaps TRBD1 or TRBD2 (5 bases each). Germline V CDR1 and CDR2: SQVTM, ANQGSEA. CDR3 length: 14 residues. V dropped 6 bases and J dropped 1 base, with 10 bases sitting between them. CDR3 protein: CSVGTASGANVLTF. The CDR3, as DNA: TGCAGCGTCGGGACGGCTTCTGGGGCCAACGTCCTGACTTTC.

There are a few counts of this clonotype. A much larger clone differs from this one at a single base, so this may be a read error. This chain links TRBV29-1 with TRBJ2-7, with D uncertain. The CDR3 is 12 residues long. The V and J ends lost 7 bases and 7 bases respectively, with 17 bases between them. Germline loops: CDR1 SQVTM, CDR2 ANQGSEA. The CDR3 sequence is CSAHLSYNEQYF. The CDR3, as DNA: TGCAGCGCCCACCTCTCCTACAATGAGCAGTACTTC.

The rearrangement uses TRBV7-2 and TRBJ2-2, with a possible D match to TRBD2 (6 bases). CDR1 is SGHTA, CDR2 FQGNSA, per germline. V lost 2 bases, J lost 5 bases, and 15 bases lay in between. The CDR3 loop spans 16 amino acids. CDR3 DNA: TGTGCCAGCAGCTTAACGCAGGCTAGCGATACCGGGGAGCTGTTTTTT. Protein: CASSLTQASDTGELFF.

This clonotype was detected ten times or more. The rearrangement joins TRBV29-1 to TRBJ2-3, with 9 bases aligning to TRBD2. This CDR3 has 20 residues. CDR1 and CDR2 (germline): SQVTM, ANQGSEA. The CDR3 spells CRSDQTRTVGPSGASDTQYF. In DNA, the CDR3 is TGCAGAAGTGATCAGACCCGGACGGTTGGTCCTAGCGGGGCTTCAGATACGCAGTATTTT.

This clonotype showed up just a few times. The rearrangement links TRBV7-2 to TRBJ1-5; D gene ambiguous. The CDR3 runs 15 residues. Germline V CDR1 and CDR2: SGHTA, FQGNSA. The V end was cut by 6 bases, the J end by 3 bases, with 15 bases between. CDR3 amino acids: CASSSPSSPNQPQHF. In DNA, the CDR3 is TGTGCCAGCAGTTCTCCAAGTAGCCCCAATCAGCCCCAGCATTTT.

This clonotype came up a few times. V gene TRBV29-1 combines with J gene TRBJ2-5; D is possibly TRBD1 (5 bases). V dropped 7 bases and J dropped 1 base, with 19 bases sitting between them. The germline gives CDR1 SQVTM, CDR2 ANQGSEA. This CDR3 is built from 15 residues. The CDR3 reads CSGMGWGQGQETQYF. The CDR3 nucleotides read TGCAGCGGGATGGGGTGGGGTCAGGGCCAAGAGACCCAGTACTTC.

The chain carries TRBV12-3 or TRBV12-4 and TRBJ2-3; D is undetermined. The V gene lost 7 bases and the J gene lost 0 bases, with 11 bases spanning the gap. The CDR3 length is 14 residues. In nucleotides, the CDR3 is TGTGCCAGCAACAGACGGCGAAGCACAGATACGCAGTATTTT. Its translation: CASNRRRSTDTQYF.

This clonotype came up many times. The rearrangement links TRBV12-3 or TRBV12-4 to TRBJ2-3; weak D call: TRBD1 (5 bases). The CDR3 loop spans 13 amino acids. V dropped 1 base and J dropped 4 bases, with 6 bases sitting between them. CDR3 sequence (DNA): TGTGCCAGCAGTTTAGACAGGTCAGATACGCAGTATTTT. It specifies CASSLDRSDTQYF.

This clonotype showed up just a few times. V usage is TRBV5-1 and J usage is TRBJ2-2, with 8 bases that match TRBD2. The V gene end was trimmed by 0 bases and the J gene end by 4 bases; junction bases not matched to a gene: 8. This CDR3 spans 17 amino acids. In germline, CDR1 is SGHRS, CDR2 YFSETQ. CDR3 in amino acids: CASSLGAGTSVTGELFF. Here the CDR3 DNA reads TGCGCCAGCAGCTTGGGGGCAGGGACTAGTGTCACCGGGGAGCTGTTTTTT.

This clonotype was recorded a few times. This chain uses TRBV10-3 with TRBJ2-3, with TRBD2 identical over 11 bases. The CDR3 loop spans 16 amino acids. Trimming cost V 3 bases and J 0 bases; bases outside gene matches: 2. In germline, CDR1 is ENHRY, CDR2 SYGVKD. This CDR3 reads CAISDASGGSTDTQYF. The CDR3 DNA reads TGTGCCATCAGTGATGCTAGCGGGGGGAGCACAGATACGCAGTATTTT.